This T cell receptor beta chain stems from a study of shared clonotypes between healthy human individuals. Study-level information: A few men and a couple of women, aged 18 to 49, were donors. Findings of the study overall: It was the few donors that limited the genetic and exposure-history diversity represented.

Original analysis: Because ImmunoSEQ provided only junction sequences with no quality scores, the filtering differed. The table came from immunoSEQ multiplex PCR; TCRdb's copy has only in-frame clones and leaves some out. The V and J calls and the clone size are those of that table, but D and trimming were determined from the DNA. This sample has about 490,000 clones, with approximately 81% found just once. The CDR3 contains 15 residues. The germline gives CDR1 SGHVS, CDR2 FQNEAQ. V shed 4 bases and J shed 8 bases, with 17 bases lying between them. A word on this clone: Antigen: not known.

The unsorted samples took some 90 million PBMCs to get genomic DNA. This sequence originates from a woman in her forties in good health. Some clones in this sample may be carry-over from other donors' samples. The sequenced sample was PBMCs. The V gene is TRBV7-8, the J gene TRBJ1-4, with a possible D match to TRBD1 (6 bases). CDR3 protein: CASSYQGGVGEKLFF. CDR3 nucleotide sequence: TGTGCCAGCAGCTACCAAGGGGGGGTTGGGGAAAAACTGTTTTTT.